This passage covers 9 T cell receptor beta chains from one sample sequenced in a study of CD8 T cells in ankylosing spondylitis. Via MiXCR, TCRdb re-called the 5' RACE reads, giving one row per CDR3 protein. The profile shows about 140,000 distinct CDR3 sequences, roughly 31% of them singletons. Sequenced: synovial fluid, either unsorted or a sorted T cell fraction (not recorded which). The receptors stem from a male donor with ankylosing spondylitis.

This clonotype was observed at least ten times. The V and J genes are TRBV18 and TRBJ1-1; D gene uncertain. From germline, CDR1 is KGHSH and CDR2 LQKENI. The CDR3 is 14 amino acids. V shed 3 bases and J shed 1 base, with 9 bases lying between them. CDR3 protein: CASSPVGGNTEAFF. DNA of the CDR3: TGTGCCAGCTCACCCGTGGGCGGGAACACTGAAGCTTTCTTT.

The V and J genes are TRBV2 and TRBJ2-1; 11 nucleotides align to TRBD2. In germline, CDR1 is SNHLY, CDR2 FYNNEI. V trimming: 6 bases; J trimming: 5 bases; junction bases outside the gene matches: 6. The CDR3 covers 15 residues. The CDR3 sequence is CASSVLAGGNNEQFF. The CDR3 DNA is TGTGCCAGCAGCGTCCTAGCGGGAGGCAACAATGAGCAGTTCTTC.

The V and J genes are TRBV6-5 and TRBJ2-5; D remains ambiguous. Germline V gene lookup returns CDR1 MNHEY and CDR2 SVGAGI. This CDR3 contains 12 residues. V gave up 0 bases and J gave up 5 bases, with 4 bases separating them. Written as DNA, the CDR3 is TGTGCCAGCAGTTACTCGCGTGAGACCCAGTACTTC. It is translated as CASSYSRETQYF.

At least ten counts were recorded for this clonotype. The CDR3 reads CSARGERGAYEQYF. The CDR3 coding sequence is TGCAGTGCTAGGGGGGAGCGGGGGGCCTACGAGCAGTACTTC. The chain recombines TRBV20-1 with TRBJ2-7; TRBD2 aligns across 9 bases. The CDR3 covers 14 residues. Germline assignment: CDR1 DFQATT and CDR2 SNEGSKA (reference sequence). V gave up 3 bases and J gave up 2 bases; unmatched junction bases: 5.

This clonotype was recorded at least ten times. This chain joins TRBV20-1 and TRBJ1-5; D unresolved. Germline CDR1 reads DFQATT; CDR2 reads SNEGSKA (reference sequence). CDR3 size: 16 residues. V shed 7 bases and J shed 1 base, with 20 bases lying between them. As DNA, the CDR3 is TGCAGTGTTAGGAGGCCCCTGCGTACGAGCAATCAGCCCCAGCATTTT. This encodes CSVRRPLRTSNQPQHF.

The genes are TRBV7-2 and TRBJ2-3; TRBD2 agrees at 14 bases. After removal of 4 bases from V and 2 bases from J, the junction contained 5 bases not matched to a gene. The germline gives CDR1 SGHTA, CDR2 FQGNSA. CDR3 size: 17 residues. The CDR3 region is CASSSGLAGVFTDTQYF. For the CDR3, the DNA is TGTGCCAGCAGCTCGGGACTAGCGGGAGTGTTCACAGATACGCAGTATTTT.

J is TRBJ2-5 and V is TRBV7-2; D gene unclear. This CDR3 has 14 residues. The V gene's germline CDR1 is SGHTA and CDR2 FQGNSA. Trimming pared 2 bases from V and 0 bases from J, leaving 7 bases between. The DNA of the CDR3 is TGTGCCAGCAGCTTACAGGCGTACCAAGAGACCCAGTACTTC. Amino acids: CASSLQAYQETQYF.

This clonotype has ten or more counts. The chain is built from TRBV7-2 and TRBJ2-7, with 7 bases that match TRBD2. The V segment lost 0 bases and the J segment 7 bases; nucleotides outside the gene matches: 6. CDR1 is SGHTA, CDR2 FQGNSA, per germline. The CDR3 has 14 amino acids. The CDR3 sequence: CASSLAGGLVEQYF. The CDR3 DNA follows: TGTGCCAGCAGCTTAGCGGGAGGGCTGGTTGAGCAGTACTTC. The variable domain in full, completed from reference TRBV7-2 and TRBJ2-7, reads GAGVSQSPSNKVTEKGKDVELRCDPISGHTALYWYRQSLGQGLEFLIYFQGNSAPDKSGLPSDRFSAERTGGSVSTLTIQRTQQEDSAVYLCASSLAGGLVEQYFGPGTRLTVT.

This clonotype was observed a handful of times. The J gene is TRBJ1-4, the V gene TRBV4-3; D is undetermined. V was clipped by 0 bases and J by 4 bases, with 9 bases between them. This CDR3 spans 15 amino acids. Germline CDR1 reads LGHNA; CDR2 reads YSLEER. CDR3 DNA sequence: TGCGCCAGCAGCCAAGAGCAAGGGTTTAATGAAAAACTGTTTTTT. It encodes CASSQEQGFNEKLFF.